The TCR beta chain under discussion was sequenced for a study of blood T cell repertoires in COVID-19. Study-wide background: Acute and convalescent COVID-19 specimens originated in the United States, Italy and Spain. PBMCs, B-cell-depleted T cells, or T cells were the source of the cDNA or gDNA that made up the material.

In the original analysis: Estimation of nucleated cell counts relied on the amplification of reference gene primers. Sequenced by immunoSEQ multiplex PCR; TCRdb stores in-frame clones only, minus some. D and trimming come from the DNA, and the V and J calls and clone size come from that table. Of about 260,000 clones in the sample, 84% were seen once. Trimming cost V 4 bases and J 2 bases, with 3 bases left between them. Germline V CDR1 and CDR2: SGHKS, YYEKEE (reference sequence). The CDR3 extends over 12 amino acids. The chain employs TRBV5-5 and TRBJ2-2, with D unresolved. Sequencing input: peripheral blood. The origin of this receptor is a human donor in a cohort sampled during active COVID-19. This CDR3 is CASSLNTGELFF. The CDR3, as DNA: TGTGCCAGCAGCCTTAACACCGGGGAGCTGTTTTTT.